This T cell receptor (beta chain) was found in a study of blood T cell repertoires in COVID-19. Per the germline V gene, CDR1 is MNHEY and CDR2 is SMNVEV (reference sequence). The CDR3 is 13 amino acids. Trimming removed 0 bases from V and 6 bases from J, with 8 bases in between. The assay was immunoSEQ multiplex PCR, and TCRdb's table has in-frame clones only and misses some. The sample has around 180,000 clones, around 85% seen once. This sequence originates from a woman of 80 years or more with acute or convalescent COVID-19. The chain employs TRBV27 and TRBJ1-1; D might be TRBD1 (5 bases). The sample consisted of peripheral blood. CDR3: CASSLSGEAEAFF. The CDR3 DNA sequence: TGTGCCAGCAGTTTATCGGGGGAGGCTGAAGCTTTCTTT.